Below are 27 T cell receptor beta chains sequenced from a single sample in a study of blood T cell repertoires in COVID-19. Data came from immunoSEQ multiplex PCR; TCRdb stores just in-frame clones and leaves some out. Of approximately 150,000 clones in the sample, roughly 84% are singletons; the top ten hold about 16%. Sequencing used PBMCs or T cells enriched from blood (not recorded which). These receptors all stem from a middle-aged man who had recovered from COVID-19.

The chain joins TRBV5-5 to TRBJ1-5; 8 nucleotides match TRBD1. This CDR3 spans 14 amino acids. CDR1 SGHKS and CDR2 YYEKEE come from the germline V gene (reference sequence). After removal of 3 bases from V and 4 bases from J, the junction contained 3 bases not matched to a gene. The DNA of the CDR3 is TGTGCCAGCAGCTGGGACAGGACTAATCAGCCCCAGCATTTT. Protein product: CASSWDRTNQPQHF.

The sample holds one count of this clone. The V gene is TRBV6-5, the J gene TRBJ1-5, with 7 bases that match TRBD1. Trimming removed 7 bases from V and 5 bases from J; junction bases left unmatched: 11. The germline V gene has CDR1 MNHEY and CDR2 SVGAGI. The CDR3 has 15 residues. The CDR3 nucleotides read TGTGCCAGCAAGGGTTCAGGGACAGTCCATCAGCCCCAGCATTTT. This translates into CASKGSGTVHQPQHF.

The rearrangement links TRBV30 to TRBJ2-4, with 10 nucleotides matching TRBD1. Trimming took 4 bases from V and 8 from J; bases not matched to a gene: 5. Germline loops: CDR1 GTSNPN, CDR2 SVGIG (reference sequence). This CDR3 has 13 amino acids. CDR3 in amino acids: CAWTKDRGDIQYF. CDR3 nucleotide sequence: TGTGCCTGGACCAAGGACAGGGGGGACATTCAGTACTTC.

The chain has TRBV19 and TRBJ1-2; D unresolved. This CDR3 has 17 residues. The V end lost 7 bases, the J end lost 0 bases, and 21 bases lay between the germline ends. Germline values: CDR1 LNHDA, CDR2 SQIVND (reference sequence). The CDR3 DNA reads TGTGCCAGTACCCCCGCCGTGTACGGGTTCGCTAACTATGGCTACACCTTC. This sequence encodes CASTPAVYGFANYGYTF.

V and J are TRBV5-1 and TRBJ2-1, with D unresolved. Germline-derived CDR1 and CDR2 are SGHRS and YFSETQ. V was clipped by 2 bases and J by 7 bases, with 13 bases between them. This CDR3 comprises 14 residues. The CDR3 is CASSLVASNNEQFF. As DNA, the CDR3 is TGCGCCAGCAGCTTAGTTGCATCTAATAATGAGCAGTTCTTC. The full variable domain, rest sourced from reference TRBV5-1 and TRBJ2-1, is KAGVTQTPRYLIKTRGQQVTLSCSPISGHRSVSWYQQTPGQGLQFLFEYFSETQRNKGNFPGRFSGRQFSNSRSEMNVSTLELGDSALYLCASSLVASNNEQFFGPGTRLTVL.

The chain is built from TRBV24-1 and TRBJ1-1; 9 nucleotides agree with TRBD1. Trimming at V came to 6 bases and at J to 5 bases, leaving 9 bases not matched to a gene. The germline gives CDR1 KGHDR, CDR2 SFDVKD. The CDR3 length is 15 residues. CDR3 amino acids: CATSWGGTGRTEAFF. The DNA of the CDR3 is TGTGCCACCAGTTGGGGAGGGACAGGGAGGACTGAAGCTTTCTTT.

V gene TRBV13 combines with J gene TRBJ1-2; the match to TRBD1 covers 9 bases. Trimming removed 2 bases from V and 8 bases from J; junction bases left unmatched: 6. The germline V gene encodes CDR1 PRHDT and CDR2 FYEKMQ (reference sequence). This CDR3 has 14 residues. Here the CDR3 reads CASSLRTGAPGYTF. For the CDR3, the DNA is TGTGCCAGCAGCTTAAGGACAGGGGCGCCCGGCTACACCTTC.

The rearrangement joins TRBV27 to TRBJ1-2; D is undetermined. The CDR3 is 15 amino acids. Trimming removed 4 bases from V and 7 bases from J, with 19 bases in between. CDR1 MNHEY and CDR2 SMNVEV come from the germline V gene (reference sequence). For the CDR3, the DNA is TGTGCCAGCAGTTCCACGGGAGAATATGTGGGTGGCTACACCTTC. It encodes CASSSTGEYVGGYTF.

J is TRBJ2-2 and V is TRBV6-4; 12 nucleotides match TRBD1. The CDR3 extends over 14 amino acids. V was pared by 6 bases and J by 6 bases, with 2 bases of the junction left unmatched. CDR1 MRHNA and CDR2 SNTAGT come from the germline V gene. CDR3 bases: TGTGCCAGCAGAGGGACAGGGGGCTCCGGGGAGCTGTTTTTT. Protein product: CASRGTGGSGELFF.

This sequence joins TRBV6-5 and TRBJ1-2, with 7 nucleotides matching TRBD1. The CDR3 totals 13 residues. Germline lookup yields CDR1 MNHEY and CDR2 SVGAGI. The V segment lost 8 bases and the J segment 2 bases; nucleotides outside the gene matches: 5. The CDR3 region has the DNA TGTGCCAGCGCGGACAGGTGGAACTATGGCTACACCTTC. As protein: CASADRWNYGYTF.

The rearrangement joins TRBV7-3 to TRBJ1-1, with 9 positions matching TRBD1. The ends lost 5 bases at V and 5 bases at J; junction bases unmatched: 6. The CDR3 covers 14 residues. Germline V lookup: CDR1 SGHTA, CDR2 FQGTGA. CDR3 region: CASSPGTGYTEAFF. CDR3 nucleotides: TGTGCCAGCAGCCCCGGGACAGGGTATACTGAAGCTTTCTTT.

The chain uses TRBV21-1 and TRBJ2-5; the D segment call TRBD2 is taken from the table without a DNA check. TRBV21-1 is labeled a pseudogene. This CDR3 has 12 amino acids. The CDR3 sequence: CASSPRPYPQYF. CDR3 DNA sequence: TGTGCCAGCAGCCCCCGTCCCTACCCGCAGTACTTC.

The chain carries TRBV5-1 and TRBJ1-2, with 12 bases matching TRBD1. The CDR3 is made up of 16 amino acids. The germline V gene encodes CDR1 SGHRS and CDR2 YFSETQ. V gave up 6 bases and J gave up 4 bases; unmatched junction bases: 10. The CDR3 loop reads CASTISGTGGSYGYTF. The CDR3 region has the DNA TGCGCCAGCACTATCTCGGGGACAGGGGGCAGCTATGGCTACACCTTC.

This sequence joins TRBV14 and TRBJ1-2; D remains ambiguous. Germline CDR1 and CDR2: SGHDN and FVKESK. The ends were cut back, 0 bases at V and 5 bases at J, with 7 bases in the middle. The CDR3 has 13 amino acids. CDR3 nucleotide sequence: TGTGCCAGCAGCCAAGATAACACGTATGGCTACACCTTC. Protein sequence: CASSQDNTYGYTF. The whole variable domain, filled in from reference TRBV14 and TRBJ1-2, reads EAGVTQFPSHSVIEKGQTVTLRCDPISGHDNLYWYRRVMGKEIKFLLHFVKESKQDESGMPNNRFLAERTGGTYSTLKVQPAELEDSGVYFCASSQDNTYGYTFGSGTRLTVV.

The gene calls are TRBV7-8 and TRBJ2-1; TRBD2 matches 8 bases. This CDR3 comprises 16 residues. V shed 3 bases, J shed 5 bases, and the junction held 9 bases outside the gene matches. The germline V gene encodes CDR1 SGHVS and CDR2 FQNEAQ. The CDR3 here is CASSFKRGGRNNEQFF. The CDR3 DNA reads TGTGCCAGCAGCTTCAAACGGGGGGGTAGAAACAATGAGCAGTTCTTC.

The V and J genes are TRBV2 and TRBJ1-2, with no clear D. V was cut by 6 bases and J by 8 bases, with 13 bases left in between. Germline lookup yields CDR1 SNHLY and CDR2 FYNNEI. This CDR3 region has 12 residues. The CDR3 DNA follows: TGTGCCAGCAGGGGTGACATGCAGGGCTACACCTTC. Its translation is CASRGDMQGYTF.

This clone was counted a few times. The chain uses TRBV27 and TRBJ1-1; TRBD1 agrees at 7 bases. V trimming: 7 bases; J trimming: 1 base; junction bases outside the gene matches: 9. Germline assignment: CDR1 MNHEY and CDR2 SMNVEV (reference sequence). CDR3 length equals 15 residues. The DNA of the CDR3 is TGTGCCAGCAACAGGGGCGCTTCTAAGAACACTGAAGCTTTCTTT. Encoded protein: CASNRGASKNTEAFF.

The chain couples TRBV5-4 to TRBJ1-6; 11 bases are a match to TRBD1. CDR3 length: 14 amino acids. Trimming at V came to 2 bases and at J to 9 bases, leaving 1 base not matched to a gene. The V gene's germline CDR1 is SGHNT and CDR2 YYREEE (reference sequence). CDR3 in amino acids: CASSFGQGASPLHF. The DNA for the CDR3 is TGTGCCAGCAGCTTTGGACAGGGGGCTTCACCCCTCCACTTT. Based on the CDR3 plus reference TRBV5-4 and TRBJ1-6, the full variable domain is ETGVTQSPTHLIKTRGQQVTLRCSSQSGHNTVSWYQQALGQGPQFIFQYYREEENGRGNFPPRFSGLQFPNYSSELNVNALELDDSALYLCASSFGQGASPLHFGNGTRLTVT.

The CDR3 here is CASSKTGTWEQYF. The CDR3 DNA is TGTGCCAGCAGCAAGACAGGTACATGGGAGCAGTACTTC. This chain links TRBV9 with TRBJ2-7; D possibly corresponds to TRBD1 (6 bases). Germline CDR1 reads SGDLS; CDR2 reads YYNGEE. The V end was cut by 4 bases, the J end by 7 bases, with 15 bases between. CDR3 size: 13 residues.

In its sample, this clone was seen a few times. The chain couples TRBV6-5 to TRBJ1-5; weak D call: TRBD1 (5 bases). Trimming took 11 bases from V and 3 from J, leaving 20 bases between them. Germline CDR1 MNHEY, CDR2 SVGAGI. The CDR3 loop spans 15 amino acids. The CDR3 bases are TGTGCCGTTCTTACCGTAGACAGCTTCAATCAGCCCCAGCATTTT. It specifies CAVLTVDSFNQPQHF.

The chain is built from TRBV19 and TRBJ2-7; 9 positions agree with TRBD1. J was trimmed by 3 bases and V by 1 base; bases with no gene match: 16. The germline CDR1 and CDR2 sequences are LNHDA and SQIVND (reference sequence). The CDR3 loop spans 19 amino acids. The DNA for the CDR3 is TGTGCCAGTAGTATAGGGCGCTCAGTAGTCGACAGGGGGTTCTACGAGCAGTACTTC. Protein product: CASSIGRSVVDRGFYEQYF.

This clone was detected once. The chain joins TRBV9 to TRBJ1-3, with a possible D match to TRBD1 (5 bases). The germline V gene encodes CDR1 SGDLS and CDR2 YYNGEE. This CDR3 is 15 amino acids long. The ends were cut back, 0 bases at V and 3 bases at J, with 10 bases in the middle. The CDR3, as DNA: TGTGCCAGCAGCGTAGACCCGACAGTTGGAAACACCATATATTTT. This gives the protein CASSVDPTVGNTIYF.

This chain connects TRBV7-8 to TRBJ1-5; 7 positions match TRBD1. Germline V gene lookup returns CDR1 SGHVS and CDR2 FQNEAQ. The V gene end was trimmed by 5 bases and the J gene end by 7 bases; junction bases not matched to a gene: 11. The CDR3 extends over 15 amino acids. CDR3: CASSLTGVVVQPQHF. The CDR3 DNA reads as TGTGCCAGCAGCCTAACAGGGGTGGTAGTGCAGCCCCAGCATTTT.

V usage is TRBV19 and J usage is TRBJ2-3, with a possible D match to TRBD2 (6 bases). The germline V and J ends were trimmed by 9 bases and 0 bases, with 16 bases remaining between them. Germline V lookup: CDR1 LNHDA, CDR2 SQIVND (reference sequence). There are 15 residues in the CDR3. The CDR3 DNA reads TGTGCCAGCGGGGAGGCGGGGACTAGCACAGATACGCAGTATTTT. This codes for CASGEAGTSTDTQYF.

The V gene is TRBV10-3, the J gene TRBJ1-5; D ambiguous. The CDR3 length is 12 residues. Trimming took 4 bases from V and 7 from J, leaving 8 bases between them. The germline V gene encodes CDR1 ENHRY and CDR2 SYGVKD. CDR3: CAISVGEQPQHF. The CDR3 DNA reads as TGTGCCATCAGTGTCGGGGAACAGCCCCAGCATTTT.

The chain links TRBV7-9 to TRBJ2-3; 9 positions agree with TRBD2. CDR3 length equals 13 residues. Germline-derived CDR1 and CDR2 are SEHNR and FQNEAQ (reference sequence). V trimming: 10 bases; J trimming: 3 bases; junction bases outside the gene matches: 5. CDR3 protein: CATSRGGTDTQYF. DNA for the CDR3: TGTGCCACCTCGCGGGGGGGAACAGATACGCAGTATTTT.

A note on this clone: Other DNA sequences in this specimen translate into the identical CDR3. The chain is built from TRBV3-1 (or the pseudogene TRBV3-2) and TRBJ1-1; D is unclear. The CDR3 extends over 13 amino acids. V lost 1 base to trimming and J lost 5 bases, with 8 bases between them. The germline V gene encodes CDR1 LGHDT and CDR2 YNNKEL (reference sequence). In DNA form, the CDR3 reads TGTGCCAGCAGCCAAGTTTTGAGTACTGAAGCTTTCTTT. Translation gives CASSQVLSTEAFF.